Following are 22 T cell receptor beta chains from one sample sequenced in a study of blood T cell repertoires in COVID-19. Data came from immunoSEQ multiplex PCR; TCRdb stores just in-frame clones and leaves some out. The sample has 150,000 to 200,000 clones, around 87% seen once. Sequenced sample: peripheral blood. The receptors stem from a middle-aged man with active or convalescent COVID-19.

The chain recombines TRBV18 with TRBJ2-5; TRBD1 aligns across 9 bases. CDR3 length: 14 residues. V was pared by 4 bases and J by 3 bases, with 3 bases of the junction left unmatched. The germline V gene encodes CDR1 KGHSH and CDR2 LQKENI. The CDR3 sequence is CASSQRTGEETQYF. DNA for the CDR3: TGTGCCAGCTCACAAAGGACAGGGGAAGAGACCCAGTACTTC. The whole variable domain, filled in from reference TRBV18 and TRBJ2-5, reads NAGVMQNPRHLVRRRGQEARLRCSPMKGHSHVYWYRQLPEEGLKFMVYLQKENIIDESGMPKERFSAEFPKEGPSILRIQQVVRGDSAAYFCASSQRTGEETQYFGPGTRLLVL.

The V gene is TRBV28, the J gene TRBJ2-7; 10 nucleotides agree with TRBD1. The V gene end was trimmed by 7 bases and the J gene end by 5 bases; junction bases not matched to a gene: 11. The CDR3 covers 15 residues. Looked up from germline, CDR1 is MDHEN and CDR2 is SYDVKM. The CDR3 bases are TGTGCCAGCACCTCCTCCGGGACAGGGGTTAACGAGCAGTACTTC. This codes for CASTSSGTGVNEQYF.

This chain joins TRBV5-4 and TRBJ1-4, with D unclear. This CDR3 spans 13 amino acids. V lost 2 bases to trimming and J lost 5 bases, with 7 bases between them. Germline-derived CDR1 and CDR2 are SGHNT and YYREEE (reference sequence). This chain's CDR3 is CASSLRVNEKLFF. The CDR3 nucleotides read TGTGCCAGCAGCTTAAGAGTAAATGAAAAACTGTTTTTT.

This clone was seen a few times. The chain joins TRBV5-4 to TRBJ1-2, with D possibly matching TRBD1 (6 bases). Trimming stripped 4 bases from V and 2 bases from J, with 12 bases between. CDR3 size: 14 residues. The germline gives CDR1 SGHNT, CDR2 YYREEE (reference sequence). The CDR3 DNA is TGTGCCAGCAGCCTCCGGACAGAGAACTATGGCTACACCTTC. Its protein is CASSLRTENYGYTF.

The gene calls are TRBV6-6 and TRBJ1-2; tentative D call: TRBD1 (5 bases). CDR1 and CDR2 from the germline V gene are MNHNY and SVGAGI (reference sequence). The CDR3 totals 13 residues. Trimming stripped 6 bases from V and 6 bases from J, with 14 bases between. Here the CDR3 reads CASSPTAFHGYTF. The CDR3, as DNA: TGTGCCAGCAGCCCGACAGCCTTCCATGGCTACACCTTC.

The CDR3 coding sequence is TGTGCCAGCAGCTTAGGCGCAGGCCTAAACTACGAGCAGTACTTC. The encoded protein is CASSLGAGLNYEQYF. The chain links TRBV7-9 to TRBJ2-7; D remains unclear. The germline V gene has CDR1 SEHNR and CDR2 FQNEAQ (reference sequence). Trimming shortened V by 1 base and J by 3 bases, and 13 bases separated the two germline ends. The CDR3 covers 15 residues.

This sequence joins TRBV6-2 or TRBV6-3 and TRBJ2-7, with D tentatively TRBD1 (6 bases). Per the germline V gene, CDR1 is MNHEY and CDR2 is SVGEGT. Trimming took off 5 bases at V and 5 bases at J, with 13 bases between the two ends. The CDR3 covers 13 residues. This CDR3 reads CASSNTGFNEQYF. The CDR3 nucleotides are TGTGCCAGCAGTAACACAGGGTTCAACGAGCAGTACTTC.

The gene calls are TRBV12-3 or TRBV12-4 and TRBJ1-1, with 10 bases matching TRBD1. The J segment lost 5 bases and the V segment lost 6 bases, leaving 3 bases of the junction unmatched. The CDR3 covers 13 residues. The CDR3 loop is CASSPGQGTEAFF. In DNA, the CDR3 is TGTGCCAGCAGCCCGGGACAGGGGACTGAAGCTTTCTTT.

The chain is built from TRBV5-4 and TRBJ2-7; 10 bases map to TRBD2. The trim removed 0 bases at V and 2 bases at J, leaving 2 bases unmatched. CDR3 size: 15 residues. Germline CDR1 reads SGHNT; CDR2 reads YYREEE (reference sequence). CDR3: CASSLATSGAYEQYF. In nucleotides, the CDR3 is TGTGCCAGCAGCTTGGCCACTAGCGGGGCCTACGAGCAGTACTTC.

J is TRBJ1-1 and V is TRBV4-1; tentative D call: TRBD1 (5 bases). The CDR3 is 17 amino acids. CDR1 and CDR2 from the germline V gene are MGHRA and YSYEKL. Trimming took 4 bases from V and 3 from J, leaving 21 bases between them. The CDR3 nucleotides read TGCGCCAGCAGCCCCTCGGGGGGTAAGGGGCGGCACACTGAAGCTTTCTTT. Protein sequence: CASSPSGGKGRHTEAFF.

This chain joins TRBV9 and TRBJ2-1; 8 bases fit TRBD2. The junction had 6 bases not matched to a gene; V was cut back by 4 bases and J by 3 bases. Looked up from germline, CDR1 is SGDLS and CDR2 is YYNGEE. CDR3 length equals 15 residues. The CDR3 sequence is CASSKGREGYNEQFF. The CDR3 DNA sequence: TGTGCCAGCAGCAAAGGACGGGAGGGCTACAATGAGCAGTTCTTC.

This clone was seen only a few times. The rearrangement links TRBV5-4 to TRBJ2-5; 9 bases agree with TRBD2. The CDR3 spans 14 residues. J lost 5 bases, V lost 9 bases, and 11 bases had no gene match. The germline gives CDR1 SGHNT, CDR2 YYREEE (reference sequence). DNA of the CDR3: TGTGCCACGCATCCGGGCGGGGGGGAGGAGACCCAGTACTTC. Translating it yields CATHPGGGEETQYF.

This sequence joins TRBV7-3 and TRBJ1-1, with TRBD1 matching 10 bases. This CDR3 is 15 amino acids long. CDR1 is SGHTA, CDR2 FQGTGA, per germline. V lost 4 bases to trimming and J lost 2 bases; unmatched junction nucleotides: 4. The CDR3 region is CASSWTGGRNTEAFF. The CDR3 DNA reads TGTGCCAGCAGCTGGACAGGGGGGAGAAACACTGAAGCTTTCTTT.

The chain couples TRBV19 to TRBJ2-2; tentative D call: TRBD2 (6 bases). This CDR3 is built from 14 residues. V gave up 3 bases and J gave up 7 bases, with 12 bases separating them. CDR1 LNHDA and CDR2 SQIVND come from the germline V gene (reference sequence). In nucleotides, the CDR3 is TGTGCCAGTAGTATCCGGGCGCGGGGCGGGGAGCTGTTTTTT. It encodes CASSIRARGGELFF.

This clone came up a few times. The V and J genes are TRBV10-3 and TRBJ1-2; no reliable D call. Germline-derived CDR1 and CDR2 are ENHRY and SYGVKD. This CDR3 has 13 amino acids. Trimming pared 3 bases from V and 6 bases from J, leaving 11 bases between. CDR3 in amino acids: CAISEKLIDGYTF. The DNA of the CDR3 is TGTGCCATCAGTGAAAAGTTGATAGATGGCTACACCTTC.

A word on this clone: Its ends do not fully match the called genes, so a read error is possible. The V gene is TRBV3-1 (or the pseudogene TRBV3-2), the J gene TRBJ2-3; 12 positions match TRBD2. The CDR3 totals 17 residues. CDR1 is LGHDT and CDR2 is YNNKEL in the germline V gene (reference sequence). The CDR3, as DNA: TGTGCCAGCAGCCCAAACCTAGCGGGGGGGAGCAGAGATACGCAGTATTTT. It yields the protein CASSPNLAGGSRDTQYF.

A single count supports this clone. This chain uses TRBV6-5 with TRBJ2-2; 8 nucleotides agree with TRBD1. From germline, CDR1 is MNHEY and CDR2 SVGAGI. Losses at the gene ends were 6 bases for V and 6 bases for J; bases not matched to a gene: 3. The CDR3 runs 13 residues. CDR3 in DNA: TGTGCCAGCAGACCACAGGGGGCCGGGGAGCTGTTTTTT. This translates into CASRPQGAGELFF.

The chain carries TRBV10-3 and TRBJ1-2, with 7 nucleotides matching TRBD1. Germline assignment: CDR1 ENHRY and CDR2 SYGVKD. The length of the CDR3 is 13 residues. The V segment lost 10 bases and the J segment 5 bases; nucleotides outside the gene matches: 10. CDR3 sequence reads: CASEQGTEYGYTF. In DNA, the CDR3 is TGTGCCAGCGAACAGGGGACCGAATATGGCTACACCTTC.

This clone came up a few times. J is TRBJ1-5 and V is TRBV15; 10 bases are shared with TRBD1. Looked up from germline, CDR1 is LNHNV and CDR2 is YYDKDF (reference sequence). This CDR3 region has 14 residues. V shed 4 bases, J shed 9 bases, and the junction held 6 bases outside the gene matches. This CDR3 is CATSTGQGSWPQHF. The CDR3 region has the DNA TGTGCCACCAGCACGGGACAGGGGAGTTGGCCCCAGCATTTT. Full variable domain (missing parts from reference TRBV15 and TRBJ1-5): DAMVIQNPRYQVTQFGKPVTLSCSQTLNHNVMYWYQQKSSQAPKLLFHYYDKDFNNEADTPDNFQSRRPNTSFCFLDIRSPGLGDTAMYLCATSTGQGSWPQHFGDGTRLSIL.

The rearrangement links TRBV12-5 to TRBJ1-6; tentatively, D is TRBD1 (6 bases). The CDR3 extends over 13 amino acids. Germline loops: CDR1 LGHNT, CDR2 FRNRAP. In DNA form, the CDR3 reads TGTGCAAGGGGGTGGGCTGCGAATTCACCCCTCCACTTT. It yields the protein CARGWAANSPLHF.

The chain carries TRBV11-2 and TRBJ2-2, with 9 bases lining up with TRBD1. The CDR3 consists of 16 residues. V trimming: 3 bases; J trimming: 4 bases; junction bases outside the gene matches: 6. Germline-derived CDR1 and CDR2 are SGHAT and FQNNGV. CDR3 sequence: CASSFGGTGITGELFF. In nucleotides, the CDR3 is TGTGCCAGCAGCTTCGGGGGGACAGGGATCACCGGGGAGCTGTTTTTT. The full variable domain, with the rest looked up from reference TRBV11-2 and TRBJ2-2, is EAGVAQSPRYKIIEKRQSVAFWCNPISGHATLYWYQQILGQGPKLLIQFQNNGVVDDSQLPKDRFSAERLKGVDSTLKIQPAKLEDSAVYLCASSFGGTGITGELFFGEGSRLTVL.

The CDR3 region is CASSLGGQNYGYTF. The CDR3 DNA reads as TGTGCCAGCAGCTTGGGCGGACAGAACTATGGCTACACCTTC. The chain joins TRBV5-6 to TRBJ1-2, with D possibly TRBD1 on 6 matching bases. The CDR3 loop spans 14 amino acids. Germline CDR1 is SGHDT and CDR2 is YYEEEE. V was cut by 0 bases and J by 2 bases, with 8 bases left in between.